The clone carrying this T cell receptor beta chain was counted many times. The antigen is unknown. These data are taken from a study of human T cells and chemical hapten exposure. The sample's time point: patch test 2, 6 weeks after DPC sensitization. This sample's treatment: therapeutic diphenylcyclopropenone sensitization with weekly scalp DPC. Study-wide points: In comparison with controls, expanded TCRs gave rise to a significantly larger number of large CDR3 similarity clusters.

CDR1 is SGHTA, CDR2 FQGNSA, per germline. This CDR3 region has 12 residues. Between the trimmed V and J ends, which lost 5 bases and 8 bases, there was a span of 10 bases. MiXCR, run by TCRdb on the RACE reads, gives a single entry per CDR3 protein. The sample consists of about 40,000 distinct CDR3 sequences, about 3% of them appearing once. This specimen was whole blood, taken in connection with sensitization to the hapten diphenylcyclopropenone (DPC). The genes are TRBV7-2 and TRBJ2-4; D perhaps matches TRBD1 (5 bases). The clonotype originates from a man aged 35-49 years with alopecia areata. Some clones in this sample may be carry-over from other donors' samples. CDR3 DNA sequence: TGTGCCAGCAGCCCCCTAGGGGACATTCAGTACTTC. Amino acids: CASSPLGDIQYF.